Each of the 19 T cell receptor beta chains below was sequenced from the same sample in a study of breast tumors, draining lymph nodes, adjacent tissues. TCRdb itself ran the multiplex PCR reads through MiXCR, one entry per CDR3 protein. The sample includes about 140,000 distinct CDR3 sequences, 20% to 25% seen only once; the top ten take about 2.6%. The lymph nodes were axillary draining lymph nodes from breast cancer patients. The specimen sequenced was axillary lymph node tissue. The receptors stem from a female donor with breast cancer. Some clones in this sample may be carry-over from other donors' samples.

Many counts were recorded for this clonotype. The V call is TRBV29-1, the J call TRBJ1-5; 8 positions agree with TRBD1. This CDR3 region has 13 residues. V trimming: 6 bases; J trimming: 2 bases; junction bases outside the gene matches: 3. Germline lookup yields CDR1 SQVTM and CDR2 ANQGSEA. CDR3 region: CSVDRGRNQPQHF. CDR3 bases: TGCAGCGTCGACAGGGGTCGCAATCAGCCCCAGCATTTT.

In its sample, this clonotype was seen many times. The chain links TRBV19 to TRBJ2-3; weak D call: TRBD2 (6 bases). The CDR3 has 15 amino acids. The germline CDR1 and CDR2 sequences are LNHDA and SQIVND (reference sequence). V lost 7 bases and J 2 bases, leaving 16 bases between the germline ends. This CDR3 reads CASNRDSDFTDTQYF. CDR3 bases: TGTGCCAGTAACCGGGACTCCGATTTCACAGATACGCAGTATTTT.

This clonotype came up many times. This chain uses TRBV19 with TRBJ2-5, with D possibly being TRBD2 (6 bases). This CDR3 spans 13 amino acids. Germline lookup yields CDR1 LNHDA and CDR2 SQIVND (reference sequence). V was shortened by 6 bases and J by 4 bases, with 12 bases between the two germline ends. The CDR3 loop is CASSGSRAETQYF. The CDR3 nucleotides are TGTGCCAGTAGCGGGAGTCGGGCAGAGACCCAGTACTTC.

The sample holds many counts of this clonotype. This chain joins TRBV5-1 and TRBJ1-4; the match to TRBD1 covers 9 bases. The V and J ends lost 4 bases and 8 bases, in that order; junction bases with no gene match: 6. The CDR3 extends over 14 amino acids. The germline V gene encodes CDR1 SGHRS and CDR2 YFSETQ. In nucleotides, the CDR3 is TGCGCCAGCAGCACCGGACAGGGGACCGAAAAACTGTTTTTT. Translated: CASSTGQGTEKLFF.

Ten or more counts support this clonotype. This chain uses TRBV20-1 with TRBJ2-7; D gene ambiguous. In germline, CDR1 is DFQATT, CDR2 SNEGSKA (reference sequence). The CDR3 is 12 amino acids. The CDR3 sequence is CSVETVSYEQYF. CDR3 in DNA: TGCAGCGTGGAGACGGTCTCCTACGAGCAGTACTTC.

There are many counts of this clonotype. CDR3 loop: CSASPLSRTDTQYF. The CDR3 DNA follows: TGCAGTGCTAGTCCCCTTAGTCGCACAGATACGCAGTATTTT. V and J are TRBV20-1 and TRBJ2-3; D is uncertain. The CDR3 loop spans 14 amino acids. CDR1 and CDR2 (germline): DFQATT, SNEGSKA (reference sequence). Trimming cost V 3 bases and J 1 base, with 11 bases left between them.

This clonotype was counted at least ten times. The rearrangement uses TRBV6-4 and TRBJ2-1; tentative D call: TRBD1 (5 bases). Germline V gene lookup returns CDR1 MRHNA and CDR2 SNTAGT. This CDR3 region has 13 residues. Trimming took 8 bases from V and 4 from J, leaving 12 bases between them. The CDR3 protein is CASALSGYNEQFF. In nucleotides, the CDR3 is TGTGCCAGCGCCCTCTCAGGGTACAATGAGCAGTTCTTC.

Comments on this clonotype: Given a much more abundant clone one base away, this may be a read error. The chain carries TRBV10-3 and TRBJ2-7, with D maybe TRBD1 (6 bases). The CDR3 totals 15 residues. Looked up from germline, CDR1 is ENHRY and CDR2 is SYGVKD. The V gene lost 3 bases and the J gene lost 9 bases, with 21 bases spanning the gap. CDR3 sequence: CAISDPGHSTGVQYF. Here the CDR3 DNA reads TGTGCCATCAGTGACCCGGGACACTCTACGGGCGTGCAGTACTTC.

This clonotype appeared many times. The CDR3 sequence: CASSEGSRVYGYTF. CDR3 nucleotide sequence: TGTGCCAGCAGTGAAGGGTCCAGGGTCTATGGCTACACCTTC. This chain uses TRBV6-1 with TRBJ1-2, with a weak D call TRBD1 (5 bases). Germline V gene lookup returns CDR1 MNHNS and CDR2 SASEGT. Trimming left V 1 base short and J 4 bases short, with 10 bases between. The CDR3 has 14 residues.

This clonotype was picked up many times. V is TRBV20-1 and J is TRBJ2-3, with 8 bases matching TRBD2. CDR1 is DFQATT and CDR2 is SNEGSKA in the germline V gene (reference sequence). With V trimmed by 3 bases and J by 4 bases, 9 bases remained unmatched. The CDR3 is made up of 15 amino acids. The CDR3 region has the DNA TGCAGTGCTAGTTACGGGAGGGCATCGGCAGATACGCAGTATTTT. Amino acids: CSASYGRASADTQYF.

In this sample, this clonotype turned up many times. The CDR3 DNA follows: TGTGCCATCAGAACGGGACAGGGAGACGAGCAGTACTTC. Its protein product is CAIRTGQGDEQYF. This chain uses TRBV10-3 with TRBJ2-7; 9 positions agree with TRBD1. This CDR3 is 13 amino acids long. The V and J ends lost 6 bases and 5 bases, in that order; junction bases with no gene match: 5. Per germline, CDR1 ENHRY and CDR2 SYGVKD.

This clonotype was counted ten times or more. The chain links TRBV20-1 to TRBJ2-1, with 10 nucleotides matching TRBD2. The CDR3 totals 14 residues. The V segment lost 3 bases and the J segment 8 bases; nucleotides outside the gene matches: 7. Germline V gene sequence: CDR1 DFQATT, CDR2 SNEGSKA (reference sequence). The CDR3 sequence is CSASRLAGAYEQFF. The CDR3 DNA follows: TGCAGTGCTAGCCGGCTAGCGGGAGCGTATGAGCAGTTCTTC.

This chain links TRBV18 with TRBJ2-1; 8 bases line up with TRBD2. The germline V gene has CDR1 KGHSH and CDR2 LQKENI. Germline trimming cut 2 bases from V and 4 bases from J; bases unmatched to any gene: 4. The CDR3 is 15 amino acids. CDR3 loop: CASSPSTSGYNEQFF. CDR3 sequence (DNA): TGTGCCAGCTCACCATCCACTAGCGGATACAATGAGCAGTTCTTC.

This clonotype was seen at least ten times. The rearrangement uses TRBV4-3 and TRBJ2-1, with D maybe TRBD2 (6 bases). The CDR3 sequence is 17 residues long. Germline lookup yields CDR1 LGHNA and CDR2 YSLEER. V was pared by 5 bases and J by 0 bases, with 17 bases between. CDR3: CASSGGTPRGSYNEQFF. DNA of the CDR3: TGCGCCAGCAGCGGGGGAACGCCGCGGGGCTCCTACAATGAGCAGTTCTTC.

The rearrangement links TRBV6-6 to TRBJ2-7; no clear D. V lost 6 bases, J lost 0 bases, and 12 bases lay in between. CDR3 size: 14 residues. Germline V gene data show CDR1 as MNHNY and CDR2 as SVGAGI (reference sequence). The CDR3 region is CASRTESLSYEQYF. The CDR3 region has the DNA TGTGCCAGCAGGACTGAATCCCTCTCCTACGAGCAGTACTTC.

This clonotype was found many times. The chain couples TRBV3-1 to TRBJ2-5, with a possible D match to TRBD2 (5 bases). The germline V gene has CDR1 LGHDT and CDR2 YNNKEL (reference sequence). The CDR3 consists of 13 residues. V lost 5 bases and J 4 bases, leaving 11 bases between the germline ends. The CDR3 DNA reads TGTGCCAGCAGCGTTTGGGGAGCAGAGACCCAGTACTTC. Amino acids: CASSVWGAETQYF.

Concerning this clonotype itself: A junction boundary mismatches the germline segment, possibly from a read error. The chain combines TRBV28 with TRBJ2-4; 7 bases align to TRBD1. This CDR3 spans 14 amino acids. From germline, CDR1 is MDHEN and CDR2 SYDVKM. The CDR3 nucleotides are TGTGCCAGCAGTCCGACAGGGCCCAAAAACACTCAGTACTTC. Translated, it gives CASSPTGPKNTQYF.

This sequence joins TRBV2 and TRBJ2-5; D not certain. CDR3 length equals 15 residues. CDR1 is SNHLY, CDR2 FYNNEI, per germline. Trimming took off 2 bases at V and 5 bases at J, with 15 bases between the two ends. For the CDR3, the DNA is TGTGCCAGCAGTGAAATTCGGCAAAGGGTCGAGACCCAGTACTTC. Encoded protein: CASSEIRQRVETQYF.

In its sample, this clonotype was seen many times. The chain employs TRBV6-6 and TRBJ2-7; the D is unclear. The CDR3 sequence is 19 residues long. The V end lost 4 bases, the J end lost 3 bases, and 28 bases lay between the germline ends. CDR1 is MNHNY and CDR2 is SVGAGI in the germline V gene (reference sequence). Here the CDR3 reads CASSSIASEQLKGYYEQYF. In DNA form, the CDR3 reads TGTGCCAGCAGTTCCATAGCTTCGGAACAGCTTAAGGGCTACTACGAGCAGTACTTC.